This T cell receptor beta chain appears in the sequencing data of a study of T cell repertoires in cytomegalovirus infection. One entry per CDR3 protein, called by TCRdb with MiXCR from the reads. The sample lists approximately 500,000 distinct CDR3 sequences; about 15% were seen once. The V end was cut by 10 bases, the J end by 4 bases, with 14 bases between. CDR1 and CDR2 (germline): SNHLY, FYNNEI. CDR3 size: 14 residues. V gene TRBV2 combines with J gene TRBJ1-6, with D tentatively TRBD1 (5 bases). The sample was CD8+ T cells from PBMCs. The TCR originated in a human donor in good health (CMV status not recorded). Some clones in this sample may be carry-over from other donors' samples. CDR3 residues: CATATAPYNSPLHF. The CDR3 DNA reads TGTGCCACCGCGACAGCCCCGTATAATTCACCCCTCCACTTT.